This TCR beta chain was documented in a study of metastatic and nonmetastatic thyroid tumors. Study as a whole: The comparison covered peripheral blood and tumor or nodule tissue in malignant and benign thyroid patients.

On this clone: The antigen is undetermined.

Each patient came to thyroid surgery without any prior treatment (of any kind). Germline trimming cut 5 bases from V and 9 bases from J; bases unmatched to any gene: 6. CDR3 size: 13 residues. General study results and limits: A significant increase in TCR beta diversity was reportedly seen in malignant thyroid tumors relative to benign nodules, in blood and tumor.

Authors' processing steps: Built for papillary thyroid cancer, a distant-metastasis classifier drew on CDR3 differences across clinicopathological groups. TCRdb called clones again from the PCR reads with MiXCR. TCRdb, not the authors, supplied the V and J calls. This table has roughly 6,600 clones, roughly a third appearing once. Sequenced sample: adjacent normal tissue. J is TRBJ2-1 and V is TRBV12-3 or TRBV12-4, with TRBD1 matching over 8 bases. This receptor was taken from a female donor with papillary thyroid cancer or a benign thyroid nodule (not recorded which). Some clones in this sample may be carry-over from other donors' samples. The CDR3 spells CASSLRGQVEQFF. The CDR3 nucleotides read TGTGCCAGCAGTCTCAGGGGACAGGTTGAGCAGTTCTTC.